This T cell receptor (beta chain) appears in the sequencing data of a study of blood T cell repertoires in COVID-19. Looking at the study overall: Acute and convalescent COVID-19 specimens originated in the United States, Italy and Spain. From T cells, B-cell-depleted T cells, or PBMCs came the material, which was cDNA or gDNA.

Trimming stripped 5 bases from V and 0 bases from J, with 14 bases between. The CDR3 consists of 15 residues. Looked up from germline, CDR1 is SGHAT and CDR2 is FQNNGV. Original data processing: Estimated nucleated cell counts came from reference gene primer amplification. The method was immunoSEQ multiplex PCR; TCRdb's version includes in-frame clones alone and lacks a portion of them. For V, J and clone size, that table is used; D and trimming come from the DNA. This table holds about 70,000 clones, roughly 80% found once. The chain couples TRBV11-2 to TRBJ2-7; possible D gene TRBD2, 6 bases. This clonotype was obtained from a woman aged 60-75 years with acute or convalescent COVID-19. Sequencing was performed on peripheral blood. CDR3 sequence reads: CASSPDRGNSYEQYF. The CDR3 DNA follows: TGTGCCAGCAGCCCGGACCGCGGGAACTCCTACGAGCAGTACTTC.